This entry is about one TCR beta chain. Antigen: not known. Into CD45RA+ naive and CD45RA-negative memory subsets, the CD4+ cells were split. The sample comes from a study of shared clonotypes between healthy human individuals. Whole-study results and caveats: Among donors, the sharing of clonotypes was expected to be influenced by sequencing depth.

Only in-frame clones appear in the TCRdb table, and some are missing; sequencing was by immunoSEQ multiplex PCR. The table includes 1,400,000 or so clones, approximately 98.5% detected once. This TCR derives from a man between 25 and 39 years old in good health. The sample consisted of naive CD4+ T cells sorted from blood. The subset denotes: CD45RA+ positively selected.

The CDR3 loop is CASSSLPPGRRTNNEQFF. The CDR3 DNA reads as TGTGCCAGCAGCTCACTACCCCCTGGGAGGCGGACGAATAATGAGCAGTTCTTC. V is TRBV7-9 and J is TRBJ2-1; TRBD2 might be the D (6 bases). V lost 4 bases to trimming and J lost 7 bases, with 26 bases between them. The CDR3 runs to 18 residues. CDR1 SEHNR and CDR2 FQNEAQ come from the germline V gene (reference sequence).